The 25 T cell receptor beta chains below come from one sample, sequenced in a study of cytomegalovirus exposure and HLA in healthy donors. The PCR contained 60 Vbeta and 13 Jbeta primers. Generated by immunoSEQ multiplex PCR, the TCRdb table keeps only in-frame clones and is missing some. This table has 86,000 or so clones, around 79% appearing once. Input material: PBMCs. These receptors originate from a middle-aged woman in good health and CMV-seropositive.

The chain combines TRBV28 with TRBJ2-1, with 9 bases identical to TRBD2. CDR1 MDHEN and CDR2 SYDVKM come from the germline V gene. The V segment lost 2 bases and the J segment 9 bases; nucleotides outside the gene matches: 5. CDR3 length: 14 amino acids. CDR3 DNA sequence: TGTGCCAGCAGTTTAGCGGGAGGGCAAGGTGAGCAGTTCTTC. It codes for CASSLAGGQGEQFF. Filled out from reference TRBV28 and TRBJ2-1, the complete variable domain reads DVKVTQSSRYLVKRTGEKVFLECVQDMDHENMFWYRQDPGLGLRLIYFSYDVKMKEKGDIPEGYSVSREKKERFSLILESASTNQTSMYLCASSLAGGQGEQFFGPGTRLTVL.

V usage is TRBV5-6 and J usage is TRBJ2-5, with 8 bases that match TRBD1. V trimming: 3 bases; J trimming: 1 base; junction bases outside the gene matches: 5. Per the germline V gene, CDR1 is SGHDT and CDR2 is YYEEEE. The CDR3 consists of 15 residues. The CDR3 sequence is CASSWETGVQETQYF. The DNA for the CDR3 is TGTGCCAGCAGCTGGGAGACAGGGGTCCAAGAGACCCAGTACTTC.

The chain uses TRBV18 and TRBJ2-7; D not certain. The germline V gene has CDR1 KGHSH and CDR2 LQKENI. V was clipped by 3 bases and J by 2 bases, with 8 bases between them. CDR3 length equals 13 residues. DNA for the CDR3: TGTGCCAGCTCACCCCTGGAGACCTACGAGCAGTACTTC. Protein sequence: CASSPLETYEQYF.

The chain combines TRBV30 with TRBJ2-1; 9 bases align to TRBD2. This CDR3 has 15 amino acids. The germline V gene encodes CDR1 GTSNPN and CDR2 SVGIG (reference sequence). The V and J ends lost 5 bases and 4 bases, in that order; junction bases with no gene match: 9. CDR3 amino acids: CAWGGGRAEYNEQFF. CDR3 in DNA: TGTGCCTGGGGAGGCGGGAGGGCCGAGTACAATGAGCAGTTCTTC.

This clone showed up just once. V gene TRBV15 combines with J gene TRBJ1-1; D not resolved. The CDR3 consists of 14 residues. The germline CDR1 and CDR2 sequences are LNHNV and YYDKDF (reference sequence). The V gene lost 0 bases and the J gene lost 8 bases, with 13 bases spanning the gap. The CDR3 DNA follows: TGTGCCACCAGCAGAGATCTAAGCTCTAGCGAAGCTTTCTTT. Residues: CATSRDLSSSEAFF.

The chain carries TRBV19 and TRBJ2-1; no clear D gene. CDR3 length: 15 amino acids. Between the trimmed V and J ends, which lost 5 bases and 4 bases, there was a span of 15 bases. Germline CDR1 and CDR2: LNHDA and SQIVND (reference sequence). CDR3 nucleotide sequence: TGTGCCAGTAGTGCCCCTCGAATCCTATACAATGAGCAGTTCTTC. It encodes CASSAPRILYNEQFF.

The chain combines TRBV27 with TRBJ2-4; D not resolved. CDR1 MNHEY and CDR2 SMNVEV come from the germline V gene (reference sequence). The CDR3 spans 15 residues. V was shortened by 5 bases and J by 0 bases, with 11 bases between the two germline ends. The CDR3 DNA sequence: TGTGCCAGCAGTCTAACCTCACTAGCCAAAAACATTCAGTACTTC. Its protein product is CASSLTSLAKNIQYF.

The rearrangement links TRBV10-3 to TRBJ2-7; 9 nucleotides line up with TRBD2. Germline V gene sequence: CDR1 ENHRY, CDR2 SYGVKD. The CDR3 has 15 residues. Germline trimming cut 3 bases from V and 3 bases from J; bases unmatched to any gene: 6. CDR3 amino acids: CAISDSGSHNYEQYF. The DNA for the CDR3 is TGTGCCATCAGTGATAGCGGGAGTCATAACTACGAGCAGTACTTC.

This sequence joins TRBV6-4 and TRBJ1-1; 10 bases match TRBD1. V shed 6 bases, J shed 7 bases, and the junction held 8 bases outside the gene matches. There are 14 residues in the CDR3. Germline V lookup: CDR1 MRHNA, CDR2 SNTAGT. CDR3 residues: CASSPGQGTDEAFF. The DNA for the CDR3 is TGTGCCAGCAGCCCGGGACAGGGGACGGATGAAGCTTTCTTT.

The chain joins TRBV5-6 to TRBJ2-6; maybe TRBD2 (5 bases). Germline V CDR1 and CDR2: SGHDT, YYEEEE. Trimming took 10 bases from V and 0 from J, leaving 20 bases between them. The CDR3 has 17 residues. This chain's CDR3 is CAGTVRAVNSGANVLTF. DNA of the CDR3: TGTGCCGGTACCGTGAGGGCGGTGAACTCTGGGGCCAACGTCCTGACTTTC.

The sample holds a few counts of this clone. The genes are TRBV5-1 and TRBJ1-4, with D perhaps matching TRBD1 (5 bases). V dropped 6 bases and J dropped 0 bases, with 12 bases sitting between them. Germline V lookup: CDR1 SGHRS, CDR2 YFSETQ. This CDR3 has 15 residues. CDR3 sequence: CASTSSGATNEKLFF. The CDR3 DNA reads TGCGCCAGCACCTCGTCGGGGGCAACTAATGAAAAACTGTTTTTT.

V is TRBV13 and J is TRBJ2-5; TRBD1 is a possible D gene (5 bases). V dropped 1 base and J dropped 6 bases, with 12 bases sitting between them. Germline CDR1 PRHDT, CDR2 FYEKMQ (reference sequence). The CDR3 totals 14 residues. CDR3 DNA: TGTGCCAGCAGCTTAGACAGGCAGGTGAAGACCCAGTACTTC. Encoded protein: CASSLDRQVKTQYF. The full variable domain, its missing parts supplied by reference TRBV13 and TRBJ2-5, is AAGVIQSPRHLIKEKRETATLKCYPIPRHDTVYWYQQGPGQDPQFLISFYEKMQSDKGSIPDRFSAQQFSDYHSELNMSSLELGDSALYFCASSLDRQVKTQYFGPGTRLLVL.

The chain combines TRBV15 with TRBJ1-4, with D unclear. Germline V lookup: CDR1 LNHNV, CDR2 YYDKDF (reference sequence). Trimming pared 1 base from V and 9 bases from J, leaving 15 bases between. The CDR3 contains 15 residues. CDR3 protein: CATSRVTGSAKKLFF. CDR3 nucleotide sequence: TGTGCCACCAGCAGAGTAACCGGGAGCGCAAAAAAACTGTTTTTT. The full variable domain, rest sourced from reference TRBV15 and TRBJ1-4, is DAMVIQNPRYQVTQFGKPVTLSCSQTLNHNVMYWYQQKSSQAPKLLFHYYDKDFNNEADTPDNFQSRRPNTSFCFLDIRSPGLGDTAMYLCATSRVTGSAKKLFFGSGTQLSVL.

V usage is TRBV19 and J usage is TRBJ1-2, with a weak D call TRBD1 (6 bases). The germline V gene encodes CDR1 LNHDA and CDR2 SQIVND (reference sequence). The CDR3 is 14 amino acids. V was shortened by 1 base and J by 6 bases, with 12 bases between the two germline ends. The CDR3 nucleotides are TGTGCCAGTAGTATAGGATTGGGGGCTGATGGCTACACCTTC. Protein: CASSIGLGADGYTF.

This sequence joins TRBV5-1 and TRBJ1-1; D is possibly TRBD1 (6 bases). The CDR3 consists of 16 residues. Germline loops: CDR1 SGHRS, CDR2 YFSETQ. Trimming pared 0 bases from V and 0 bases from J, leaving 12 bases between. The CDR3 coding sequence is TGCGCCAGCAGCTTGGCCGCGGGGGCCATGAACACTGAAGCTTTCTTT. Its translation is CASSLAAGAMNTEAFF.

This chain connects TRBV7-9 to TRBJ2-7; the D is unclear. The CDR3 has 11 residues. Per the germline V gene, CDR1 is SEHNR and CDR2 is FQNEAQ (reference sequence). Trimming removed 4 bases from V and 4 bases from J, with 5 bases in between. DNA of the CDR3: TGTGCCAGCAGCTCCCCATACGAGCAGTACTTC. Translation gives CASSSPYEQYF.

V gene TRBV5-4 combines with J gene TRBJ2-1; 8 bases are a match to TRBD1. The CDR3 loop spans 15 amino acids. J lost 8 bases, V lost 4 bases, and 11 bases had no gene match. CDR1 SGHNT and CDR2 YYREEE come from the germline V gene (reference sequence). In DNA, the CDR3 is TGTGCCAGCAGCCTTACAGGGGGTAGCGTCGATGAGCAGTTCTTC. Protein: CASSLTGGSVDEQFF.

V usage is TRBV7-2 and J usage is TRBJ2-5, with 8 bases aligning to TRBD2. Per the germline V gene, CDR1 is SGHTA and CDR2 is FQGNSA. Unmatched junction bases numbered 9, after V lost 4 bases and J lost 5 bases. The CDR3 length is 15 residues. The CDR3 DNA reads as TGTGCCAGCAGCTCCCAGCAGCGGGAGTTGGAGACCCAGTACTTC. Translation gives CASSSQQRELETQYF.

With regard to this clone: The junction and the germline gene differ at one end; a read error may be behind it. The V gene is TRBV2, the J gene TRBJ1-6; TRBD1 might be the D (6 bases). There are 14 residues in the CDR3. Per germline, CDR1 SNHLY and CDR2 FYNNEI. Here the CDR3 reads CASSRDTYNSPLHF. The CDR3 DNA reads TGTGCCAGCAGTCGGGACACCTACAATTCACCCCTCCACTTT.

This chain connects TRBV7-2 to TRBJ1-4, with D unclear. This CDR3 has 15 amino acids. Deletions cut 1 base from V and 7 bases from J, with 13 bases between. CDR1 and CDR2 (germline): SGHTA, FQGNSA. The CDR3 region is CASSLESSGREKLFF. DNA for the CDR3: TGTGCCAGCAGCTTAGAATCGTCGGGTCGTGAAAAACTGTTTTTT.

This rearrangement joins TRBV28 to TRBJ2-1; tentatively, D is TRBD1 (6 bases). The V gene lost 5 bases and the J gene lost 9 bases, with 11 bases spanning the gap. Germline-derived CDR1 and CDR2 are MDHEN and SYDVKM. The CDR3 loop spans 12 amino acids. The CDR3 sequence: CASSPRTVEQFF. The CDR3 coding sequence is TGTGCCAGCAGTCCCCGGACAGTTGAGCAGTTCTTC. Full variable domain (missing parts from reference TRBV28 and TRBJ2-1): DVKVTQSSRYLVKRTGEKVFLECVQDMDHENMFWYRQDPGLGLRLIYFSYDVKMKEKGDIPEGYSVSREKKERFSLILESASTNQTSMYLCASSPRTVEQFFGPGTRLTVL.

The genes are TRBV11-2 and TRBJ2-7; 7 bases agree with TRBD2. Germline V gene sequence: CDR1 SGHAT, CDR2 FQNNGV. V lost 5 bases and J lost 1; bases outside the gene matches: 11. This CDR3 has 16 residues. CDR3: CASSKNTRGLSYEQYF. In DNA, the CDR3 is TGTGCCAGCAGCAAGAATACACGGGGACTATCCTACGAGCAGTACTTC.

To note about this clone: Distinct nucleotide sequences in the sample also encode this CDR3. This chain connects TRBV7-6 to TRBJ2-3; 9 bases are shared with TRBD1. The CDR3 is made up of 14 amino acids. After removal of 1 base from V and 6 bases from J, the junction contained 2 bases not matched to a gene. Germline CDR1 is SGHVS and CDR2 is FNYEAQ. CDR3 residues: CASSLGTGGDTQYF. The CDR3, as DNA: TGTGCCAGCAGCTTAGGAACAGGGGGCGATACGCAGTATTTT.

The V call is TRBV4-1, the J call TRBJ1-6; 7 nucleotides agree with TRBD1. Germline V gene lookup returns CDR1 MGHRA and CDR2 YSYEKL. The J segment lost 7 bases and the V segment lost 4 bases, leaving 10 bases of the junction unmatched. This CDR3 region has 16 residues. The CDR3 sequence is CASSPEPGQKNSPLHF. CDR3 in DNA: TGCGCCAGCAGCCCGGAACCGGGACAGAAAAATTCACCCCTCCACTTT.

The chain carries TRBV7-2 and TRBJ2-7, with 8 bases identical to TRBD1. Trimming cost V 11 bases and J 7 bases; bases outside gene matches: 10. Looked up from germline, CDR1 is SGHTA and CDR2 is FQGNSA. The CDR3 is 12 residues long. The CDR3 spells CARRTGSSEQYF. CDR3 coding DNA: TGTGCCCGACGGACAGGGTCGAGTGAGCAGTACTTC.